This is a list of T cell receptor beta chains from one sample in a study of T-cell memory formation after mild COVID-19. TCRdb re-called the 5' RACE reads with MiXCR, one entry per CDR3 protein. Of about 160,000 distinct CDR3 sequences listed, roughly a third were seen once; the top ten hold around 13%. What was sequenced was PBMCs or a T cell subset sorted from them (not recorded which). These receptors were taken from an adult woman who had mild COVID-19 (a few samples of this study predate the infection). Cell type and time point are not known. CDR3s include the opening cysteine and the closing phenylalanine or tryptophan. The D gene is left open where the match is weak. Size is omitted from some rows. Given values are once, few, many or a class for expanded clones.

V gene,clone size,J gene,D gene,CDR3 DNA,CDR3 protein
TRBV4-3,few,TRBJ2-7,TRBD2,TGCGCCAGCAGCCAAGTTTCAGGGCGGGGGGTCGAGCAGTACTTC,CASSQVSGRGVEQYF
TRBV2,.,TRBJ2-5,TRBD1,TGTGCCAGCAGTGAACAGGGGGCCTTGGAGACCCAGTACTTC,CASSEQGALETQYF
TRBV9,.,TRBJ2-3,.,TGTGCCAGCAGCACCAGGACAGGCGCGGAGGGGGATACGCAGTATTTT,CASSTRTGAEGDTQYF
TRBV30,.,TRBJ2-1,.,TGTGCCTGGAGCGCGGAGCTACGTGGGGGGCAGTTCTTC,CAWSAELRGGQFF
TRBV7-2,.,TRBJ2-3,.,TGTGCCAGCAGCTTTCCTGCGGGGGCGACCACAGATACGCAGTATTTT,CASSFPAGATTDTQYF
TRBV11-2,.,TRBJ2-7,.,TGTGCCAGCAGCCCGCCGGGCTTCCTCTACGAGCAGTACTTC,CASSPPGFLYEQYF
TRBV19,.,TRBJ1-1,.,TGTGCCAGTAGTGGCAGACAGAAGATGAACACTGAAGCTTTCTTT,CASSGRQKMNTEAFF
TRBV5-1,.,TRBJ1-6,.,TGCGCCAGCAGCTTGGAGGGGCTCGATAATTCACCCCTCCACTTT,CASSLEGLDNSPLHF
TRBV23-1,few,TRBJ2-5,.,TGCGCCAGCAGTCAAGACGGGGAGGAGACCCAGTACTTC,CASSQDGEETQYF
TRBV11-2,.,TRBJ2-1,.,TGTGCCAGCAGCTTGGAGATCAGCTCCTACAATGAGCAGTTCTTC,CASSLEISSYNEQFF
TRBV12-3/TRBV12-4,.,TRBJ1-4,TRBD1,TGTGCCAGCAGGGAGGGACAGTTGGATGAAAAACTGTTTTTT,CASREGQLDEKLFF
TRBV12-3/TRBV12-4,few,TRBJ1-1,.,TGTGCCAGCAGCCTCGGACCGCCTCGAGGGCTGACCGTAATGAACACTGAAGCTTTCTTT,CASSLGPPRGLTVMNTEAFF
TRBV29-1,few,TRBJ2-1,.,TGCAGCGTTGAGGAACAGGTCTCCTACAATGAGCAGTTCTTC,CSVEEQVSYNEQFF
TRBV24-1,once,TRBJ2-7,.,TGTGCCACCAGTAGGGGGTTCGAGCAGTACTTC,CATSRGFEQYF
TRBV4-1,few,TRBJ1-2,.,TGCGCCAGCAGCCAGGCTCACAGGGCGGACTATGGCTACACCTTC,CASSQAHRADYGYTF
TRBV15,.,TRBJ2-7,.,TGTGCCACCAGCATGGCCCCGGGACTGGGCTACGAGCAGTACTTC,CATSMAPGLGYEQYF
TRBV5-4,many,TRBJ2-3,.,TGTGCCAGCAGCCCTACCAGCACAGATACGCAGTATTTT,CASSPTSTDTQYF
TRBV13,few,TRBJ1-4,TRBD1,TGTGCCAGCAGCCGAGGACAGGGTTCGGGAAAACTGTTTTTT,CASSRGQGSGKLFF
TRBV2,.,TRBJ2-5,.,TGTGCCAGCATTTCTCCTAGGCGGGGGCTAAAGACCCAGTACTTC,CASISPRRGLKTQYF
TRBV10-3,.,TRBJ1-2,.,TGTGCCATCAAGGACGGCCTGAACTATGGCTACACCTTC,CAIKDGLNYGYTF
TRBV6-5,.,TRBJ2-1,.,TGTGCCAGCAGTTACTCGCTCTCGGGGCGCAGCTACAATGAGCAGTTCTTC,CASSYSLSGRSYNEQFF
TRBV24-1,.,TRBJ2-3,TRBD2,TGTGCCACCAGTGGGCGGGAGGGCCAAGATACGCAGTATTTT,CATSGREGQDTQYF
TRBV30,.,TRBJ1-3,.,TGTGCCTGGAGCGCGAGGGGCTACTCTGGAAACACCATATATTTT,CAWSARGYSGNTIYF
TRBV9,few,TRBJ2-3,TRBD2,TGTGCCAGCAGCGTAGATAGCGGGAGGCCAGGGGATACGCAGTATTTT,CASSVDSGRPGDTQYF
TRBV10-3,few,TRBJ1-5,.,TGTGCCACCAGTGGGGGGCGGGAGCCCCAGCATTTT,CATSGGREPQHF
TRBV24-1,.,TRBJ2-3,TRBD1,TGTGCCACCAGTGAACCTGGACAGGGATACACAGATACGCAGTATTTT,CATSEPGQGYTDTQYF
TRBV7-2,.,TRBJ1-6,.,TGTGCCAGCAGCTTAGGGACTTGGCAGAATTCACCCCTCCACTTT,CASSLGTWQNSPLHF
TRBV20-1,few,TRBJ1-1,TRBD1,TGCAGTGCAGCTGGGACAGGGGGCTTTGAAGCTTTCTTT,CSAAGTGGFEAFF
TRBV7-9,.,TRBJ2-2,.,TGTGCCAGCAGCTTAGTCAGGACGTCGGCCACGAACACCGGGGAGCTGTTTTTT,CASSLVRTSATNTGELFF
TRBV3-1,.,TRBJ1-1,.,TGTGCCAGCAGCCAAGTAATTGATTTGAACACTGAAGCTTTCTTT,CASSQVIDLNTEAFF
TRBV7-8,few,TRBJ1-1,.,TGTGCCAGCAGCTCGGGACACGGAAACACTGAAGCTTTCTTT,CASSSGHGNTEAFF
TRBV6-1,.,TRBJ2-3,.,TGTGCCAGCAGTGATCTGTCGGGAGCAGATACGCAGTATTTT,CASSDLSGADTQYF
TRBV30,.,TRBJ2-1,.,TGTGCCTGGAGTGGTTCGGGCAGGGGGCAGTTCTTC,CAWSGSGRGQFF
TRBV10-3,few,TRBJ1-1,.,TGTGCCATCACCCGGGGAGGGCAGAACACTGAAGCTTTCTTT,CAITRGGQNTEAFF
TRBV9,few,TRBJ1-2,TRBD1,TGTGCCAGCAGCGTGATTAGAAGGGGGGACAGGGCCTCCGGCTACACCTTC,CASSVIRRGDRASGYTF
TRBV7-3,few,TRBJ2-1,TRBD1,TGTGCCAGCAGCCCGGGGACAGGGCCCGATGAGCAGTTCTTC,CASSPGTGPDEQFF
TRBV7-6,once,TRBJ2-7,.,TGTGCCAGCAGTCCGCGGTCAAGCGGCTACGAGCAGTACTTC,CASSPRSSGYEQYF
TRBV7-9,.,TRBJ2-7,.,TGTGCCAGCAGCCGACAGTCCTACGAGCAGTACTTC,CASSRQSYEQYF
TRBV7-7,few,TRBJ2-1,.,TGTGCTAGCAGCTTAGTAGGCGGGACCAGTTACAATGAGCAGTTCTTC,CASSLVGGTSYNEQFF
TRBV2,.,TRBJ1-2,.,TGTGCCAGCGGGCTGGGGAGAAACTATGGCTACACCTTC,CASGLGRNYGYTF
TRBV12-3/TRBV12-4,.,TRBJ2-2,TRBD1,TGTGCCAGCAGTTTTGGACAGGGGTCCGGGGAGCTGTTTTTT,CASSFGQGSGELFF